This is a list of T cell receptor beta chains from one sample in a study of shared clonotypes between healthy human individuals. This table comes from immunoSEQ multiplex PCR, and its TCRdb copy is limited to in-frame clones, with some not included. The sample has a few million clones; just over 90% are singletons. Sequencing used naive CD4+ T cells from PBMCs. These receptor sequences come from a man in his late teens or twenties in good health. Some clones in this sample may be carry-over from other donors' samples. CDR3s include the opening cysteine and the closing phenylalanine or tryptophan. D genes are given only for firm matches. The size entry is marked missing in some rows and otherwise reads once, few, many or a size class.

abundance: NA
j_gene: TRBJ1-3
v_gene: TRBV6-1
d_gene: TRBD1
CDR3aa: CASNTGVGNTIYF
CDR3nt: TGTGCCAGCAATACAGGGGTTGGAAACACCATATATTTT

abundance: NA
j_gene: TRBJ2-7
v_gene: TRBV18
d_gene: TRBD2
CDR3aa: CASSPTLGGGPYEQYF
CDR3nt: TGTGCCAGCTCACCCACTCTTGGGGGGGGTCCCTACGAGCAGTACTTC

abundance: few
j_gene: TRBJ1-5
v_gene: TRBV5-1
d_gene: NA
CDR3aa: CASSSTAGQGPQHF
CDR3nt: TGCGCCAGCAGCTCGACAGCCGGGCAAGGGCCCCAGCATTTT

abundance: NA
j_gene: TRBJ2-1
v_gene: TRBV4-1
d_gene: NA
CDR3aa: CASSHFRGEIREEQFF
CDR3nt: TGCGCCAGCAGCCACTTCAGAGGGGAAATAAGGGAGGAGCAGTTCTTC

abundance: NA
j_gene: TRBJ1-2
v_gene: TRBV19
d_gene: TRBD1
CDR3aa: CASNAGAGQTLSSEGYTF
CDR3nt: TGTGCCAGTAATGCTGGAGCGGGACAGACACTATCTTCCGAAGGCTACACCTTC

abundance: NA
j_gene: TRBJ2-1
v_gene: TRBV7-3
d_gene: TRBD2
CDR3aa: CASSATSGRSNEQFF
CDR3nt: TGTGCCAGCAGCGCGACTAGCGGGAGAAGCAATGAGCAGTTCTTC

abundance: NA
j_gene: TRBJ2-5
v_gene: TRBV7-9
d_gene: NA
CDR3aa: CASSLSVETQYF
CDR3nt: TGTGCCAGCAGCTTAAGTGTTGAGACCCAGTACTTC

abundance: once
j_gene: TRBJ2-5
v_gene: TRBV7-2
d_gene: NA
CDR3aa: CASSLGGGKETQYF
CDR3nt: TGTGCCAGCAGCTTAGGCGGCGGGAAGGAGACCCAGTACTTC

abundance: NA
j_gene: TRBJ1-2
v_gene: TRBV5-4
d_gene: NA
CDR3aa: CATQAEQHLYGYTF
CDR3nt: TGTGCCACTCAGGCGGAACAGCATCTCTATGGCTACACCTTC

abundance: NA
j_gene: TRBJ2-2
v_gene: TRBV5-5
d_gene: NA
CDR3aa: CASSFLALQPGELFF
CDR3nt: TGTGCCAGCAGCTTTTTGGCCCTTCAACCCGGGGAGCTGTTTTTT

abundance: NA
j_gene: TRBJ2-1
v_gene: TRBV5-1
d_gene: TRBD2
CDR3aa: CASSLALAGNEQFF
CDR3nt: TGCGCCAGCAGCTTGGCCTTAGCGGGCAATGAGCAGTTCTTC

abundance: once
j_gene: TRBJ2-1
v_gene: TRBV7-9
d_gene: NA
CDR3aa: CASSLEGGGASYNEQFF
CDR3nt: TGTGCCAGCAGCTTAGAAGGAGGGGGAGCTTCCTACAATGAGCAGTTCTTC

abundance: NA
j_gene: TRBJ2-7
v_gene: TRBV7-2
d_gene: NA
CDR3aa: CASSLGGTAAYEQYF
CDR3nt: TGTGCCAGCAGCTTAGGTGGGACCGCTGCCTACGAGCAGTACTTC

abundance: NA
j_gene: TRBJ1-1
v_gene: TRBV9
d_gene: NA
CDR3aa: CASSVGTDKAFF
CDR3nt: TGTGCCAGCAGCGTAGGGACGGACAAAGCTTTCTTT

abundance: NA
j_gene: TRBJ2-1
v_gene: TRBV7-2
d_gene: TRBD2
CDR3aa: CASSLAGSGGEQFF
CDR3nt: TGTGCCAGCAGCTTAGCGGGATCGGGAGGTGAGCAGTTCTTC

abundance: once
j_gene: TRBJ1-2
v_gene: TRBV6-1
d_gene: NA
CDR3aa: CATRRTEYYGYTF
CDR3nt: TGTGCCACCCGCCGGACAGAGTACTATGGCTACACCTTC

abundance: NA
j_gene: TRBJ2-7
v_gene: TRBV7-8
d_gene: TRBD2
CDR3aa: CASSLEAGGAYEQYF
CDR3nt: TGTGCCAGCAGCTTAGAGGCCGGGGGGGCATACGAGCAGTACTTC

abundance: once
j_gene: TRBJ1-1
v_gene: TRBV5-4
d_gene: NA
CDR3aa: CASSLESTGTEAFF
CDR3nt: TGTGCCAGCAGCTTGGAATCTACAGGGACTGAAGCTTTCTTT

abundance: NA
j_gene: TRBJ1-4
v_gene: TRBV5-1
d_gene: NA
CDR3aa: CASSLISTNEKLFF
CDR3nt: TGCGCCAGCAGCCTAATATCAACTAATGAAAAACTGTTTTTT

abundance: NA
j_gene: TRBJ1-1
v_gene: TRBV6-1
d_gene: NA
CDR3aa: CASSLDVRAFF
CDR3nt: TGTGCCAGCAGCCTCGACGTTCGAGCTTTCTTT

abundance: NA
j_gene: TRBJ1-6
v_gene: TRBV10-2
d_gene: TRBD1
CDR3aa: CASTRDRLNAPLHF
CDR3nt: TGCGCCAGCACCCGGGACAGGCTTAATGCACCCCTCCACTTT

abundance: few
j_gene: TRBJ1-5
v_gene: TRBV28
d_gene: NA
CDR3aa: CASSYEGQPQHF
CDR3nt: TGTGCCAGCAGTTATGAGGGTCAGCCCCAGCATTTT

abundance: NA
j_gene: TRBJ2-7
v_gene: TRBV7-9
d_gene: TRBD2
CDR3aa: CASSPGLAGSYEQYF
CDR3nt: TGTGCCAGCAGCCCTGGACTAGCGGGATCCTACGAGCAGTACTTC

abundance: NA
j_gene: TRBJ2-2
v_gene: TRBV5-1
d_gene: TRBD2
CDR3aa: CASSLLAGATGGELFF
CDR3nt: TGCGCCAGCAGCTTGCTAGCGGGAGCTACGGGCGGGGAGCTGTTTTTT

abundance: few
j_gene: TRBJ1-4
v_gene: TRBV7-2
d_gene: NA
CDR3aa: CASRYFADSEKLFF
CDR3nt: TGTGCCAGCAGGTATTTCGCGGACAGCGAAAAACTGTTTTTT

abundance: NA
j_gene: TRBJ1-4
v_gene: TRBV7-8
d_gene: TRBD1
CDR3aa: CASSLGRGRWSVANEKLFF
CDR3nt: TGTGCCAGCAGCTTAGGAAGGGGGCGTTGGTCAGTGGCTAATGAAAAACTGTTTTTT

abundance: NA
j_gene: TRBJ1-2
v_gene: TRBV5-1
d_gene: TRBD1
CDR3aa: CASSTTGVANYGYTF
CDR3nt: TGCGCCAGCAGCACTACAGGGGTGGCTAACTATGGCTACACCTTC